The 23 T cell receptor beta chains given below trace back to one sample, sequenced in a study of OX40 agonist ivuxolimab in advanced cancers. The table came from immunoSEQ multiplex PCR; TCRdb's copy has only in-frame clones and leaves some out. The table has about 71,000 clones, around nine tenths seen once. The source was CD4+ or CD8+ T cells sorted from blood, collected in a trial of the OX40 agonist ivuxolimab. The receptor set was obtained from an adult with an advanced solid tumor such as melanoma, head and neck, liver or kidney cancer.

This clone was observed a few times. V gene TRBV5-1 combines with J gene TRBJ2-3; the D is unclear. Germline loops: CDR1 SGHRS, CDR2 YFSETQ. Trimming cost V 0 bases and J 2 bases, with 13 bases left between them. The CDR3 is made up of 16 amino acids. The CDR3 reads CASSLGILTPTDTQYF. Here the CDR3 DNA reads TGCGCCAGCAGCTTGGGCATTCTTACCCCCACAGATACGCAGTATTTT. Supplemented by reference TRBV5-1 and TRBJ2-3, the full variable domain reads KAGVTQTPRYLIKTRGQQVTLSCSPISGHRSVSWYQQTPGQGLQFLFEYFSETQRNKGNFPGRFSGRQFSNSRSEMNVSTLELGDSALYLCASSLGILTPTDTQYFGPGTRLTVL.

The chain links TRBV10-3 to TRBJ1-2; the match to TRBD1 covers 8 bases. Looked up from germline, CDR1 is ENHRY and CDR2 is SYGVKD. Trimming removed 4 bases from V and 1 base from J; junction bases left unmatched: 11. The CDR3 covers 17 residues. The CDR3 sequence: CAISAGGTGAVNYGYTF. The CDR3, as DNA: TGTGCCATCAGTGCGGGTGGGACAGGCGCCGTTAACTATGGCTACACCTTC.

The genes are TRBV5-4 and TRBJ2-5, with a tentative D call TRBD1 (6 bases). V lost 3 bases to trimming and J lost 5 bases, with 14 bases between them. CDR3 length equals 14 residues. Germline V gives CDR1 SGHNT, CDR2 YYREEE (reference sequence). The CDR3 region is CASSYQYREETQYF. In DNA form, the CDR3 reads TGTGCCAGCAGCTACCAATACAGGGAGGAGACCCAGTACTTC. Looking up the rest from reference TRBV5-4 and TRBJ2-5 gives the full variable domain: ETGVTQSPTHLIKTRGQQVTLRCSSQSGHNTVSWYQQALGQGPQFIFQYYREEENGRGNFPPRFSGLQFPNYSSELNVNALELDDSALYLCASSYQYREETQYFGPGTRLLVL.

The chain has TRBV2 and TRBJ1-1; possible D gene TRBD1, 5 bases. CDR3 size: 12 residues. Trimming took off 7 bases at V and 6 bases at J, with 12 bases between the two ends. Per the germline V gene, CDR1 is SNHLY and CDR2 is FYNNEI. The CDR3 nucleotides are TGTGCCAGCAACCTCGGGACTGCTGAAGCTTTCTTT. Translation: CASNLGTAEAFF. The full variable domain, with the rest looked up from reference TRBV2 and TRBJ1-1, is EPEVTQTPSHQVTQMGQEVILRCVPISNHLYFYWYRQILGQKVEFLVSFYNNEISEKSEIFDDQFSVERPDGSNFTLKIRSTKLEDSAMYFCASNLGTAEAFFGQGTRLTVV.

A single count supports this clone. The chain has TRBV6-1 and TRBJ2-5; unclear D gene. CDR3 size: 11 residues. Trimming took 5 bases from V and 9 from J, leaving 10 bases between them. Germline loops: CDR1 MNHNS, CDR2 SASEGT. The CDR3 region has the DNA TGTGCCAGCAGTACCCTTAATTCCCAGTACTTC. Its translation: CASSTLNSQYF.

This clone appeared a few times. The chain joins TRBV30 to TRBJ1-1; no clear D gene. Trimming shortened V by 2 bases and J by 8 bases, and 15 bases separated the two germline ends. Per germline, CDR1 GTSNPN and CDR2 SVGIG (reference sequence). The CDR3 totals 13 residues. Written as DNA, the CDR3 is TGTGCCTGGAGTTTCTCGGGTGCGGTAGAAGCTTTCTTT. Its protein product is CAWSFSGAVEAFF.

The gene calls are TRBV10-3 and TRBJ2-5, with D perhaps matching TRBD2 (6 bases). This CDR3 region has 15 residues. The V gene's germline CDR1 is ENHRY and CDR2 SYGVKD. Trimming cost V 4 bases and J 5 bases, with 17 bases left between them. Here the CDR3 DNA reads TGTGCCATCAGTGCGCGGGGACGACCAGAGGAGACCCAGTACTTC. Residues: CAISARGRPEETQYF.

The CDR3 DNA is TGTGCCAGCAGAAGTAACGCGGGAGGACCCTACGAGCAGTACTTC. As protein: CASRSNAGGPYEQYF. The rearrangement uses TRBV28 and TRBJ2-7, with 8 positions matching TRBD2. Germline V lookup: CDR1 MDHEN, CDR2 SYDVKM. The ends lost 6 bases at V and 2 bases at J; junction bases unmatched: 9. The CDR3 runs to 15 residues.

The V and J genes are TRBV18 and TRBJ2-2; D is unclear. CDR1 is KGHSH and CDR2 is LQKENI in the germline V gene. Trimming removed 2 bases at V and 1 base at J, with 8 bases between. There are 15 residues in the CDR3. The CDR3 DNA is TGTGCCAGCTCACCAAACCAGCTGAACACCGGGGAGCTGTTTTTT. This translates into CASSPNQLNTGELFF.

J is TRBJ2-3 and V is TRBV19, with a tentative D call TRBD1 (5 bases). Trimming removed 6 bases from V and 2 bases from J, with 12 bases in between. The V gene's germline CDR1 is LNHDA and CDR2 SQIVND (reference sequence). The CDR3 sequence is 14 residues long. CDR3 DNA sequence: TGTGCCAGTAGCTTGTACAGGTTCACAGATACGCAGTATTTT. Its protein product is CASSLYRFTDTQYF.

The chain recombines TRBV29-1 with TRBJ2-1; 8 bases fit TRBD1. V gave up 7 bases and J gave up 2 bases; unmatched junction bases: 4. CDR3 length: 13 amino acids. CDR1 and CDR2 from the germline V gene are SQVTM and ANQGSEA. The CDR3, as DNA: TGCAGCGCCGACAGGGGCACCTACAATGAGCAGTTCTTC. It encodes CSADRGTYNEQFF.

This clone has just a few counts. The rearrangement uses TRBV11-2 and TRBJ2-2; D ambiguous. CDR3 size: 15 residues. The V gene lost 0 bases and the J gene lost 0 bases, with 5 bases spanning the gap. Germline CDR1 SGHAT, CDR2 FQNNGV. The CDR3 sequence is CASSLEAANTGELFF. In nucleotides, the CDR3 is TGTGCCAGCAGCTTAGAGGCAGCGAACACCGGGGAGCTGTTTTTT.

The genes are TRBV19 and TRBJ1-5, with 12 bases fitting TRBD1. Trimming removed 8 bases from V and 3 bases from J; junction bases left unmatched: 11. The CDR3 is made up of 17 amino acids. Germline V gene data show CDR1 as LNHDA and CDR2 as SQIVND (reference sequence). The CDR3 bases are TGTGCCAGTGCCGGGACAGGGGGCACCCGGATCAATCAGCCCCAGCATTTT. This gives the protein CASAGTGGTRINQPQHF.

V is TRBV5-6 and J is TRBJ2-6, with TRBD1 identical over 8 bases. The CDR3 sequence is 13 residues long. Germline CDR1 reads SGHDT; CDR2 reads YYEEEE. Trimming removed 6 bases from V and 6 bases from J; junction bases left unmatched: 2. The CDR3 DNA is TGTGCCAGCACAGGGGGCGCGGCCAACGTCCTGACTTTC. Amino acid sequence: CASTGGAANVLTF. Supplemented by reference TRBV5-6 and TRBJ2-6, the full variable domain reads DAGVTQSPTHLIKTRGQQVTLRCSPKSGHDTVSWYQQALGQGPQFIFQYYEEEERQRGNFPDRFSGHQFPNYSSELNVNALLLGDSALYLCASTGGAANVLTFGAGSRLTVL.

This clone was recorded once. The rearrangement uses TRBV10-3 and TRBJ1-4; D gene ambiguous. V was pared by 0 bases and J by 8 bases, with 7 bases between. From germline, CDR1 is ENHRY and CDR2 SYGVKD. This CDR3 region has 13 residues. The CDR3: CAISESQIEKLFF. The CDR3 DNA follows: TGTGCCATCAGTGAGTCACAGATAGAAAAACTGTTTTTT.

V usage is TRBV7-8 and J usage is TRBJ1-1; 10 bases agree with TRBD1. V lost 4 bases to trimming and J lost 8 bases; unmatched junction nucleotides: 10. Germline CDR1 is SGHVS and CDR2 is FQNEAQ. This CDR3 has 15 amino acids. CDR3 nucleotides: TGTGCCAGCAGCTACCGGGACAGGGGTGGGAGCGAAGCTTTCTTT. Translating gives CASSYRDRGGSEAFF.

This sequence joins TRBV18 and TRBJ2-1; 9 nucleotides agree with TRBD2. V shed 0 bases and J 2 bases; nucleotides not matched to a gene: 5. Germline V CDR1 and CDR2: KGHSH, LQKENI. This CDR3 region has 17 residues. The CDR3 coding sequence is TGTGCCAGCTCACCACCCCAGCGGGGGGTGACCTACAATGAGCAGTTCTTC. It encodes CASSPPQRGVTYNEQFF.

In nucleotides, the CDR3 is TGTGCCAGCAGCTTAGGGTCCGGGGTTGATCTCTACGAGCAGTACTTC. Protein sequence: CASSLGSGVDLYEQYF. The chain couples TRBV7-6 to TRBJ2-7; D perhaps matches TRBD2 (5 bases). The ends were cut back, 1 base at V and 3 bases at J, with 16 bases in the middle. The CDR3 is made up of 16 amino acids. Germline V lookup: CDR1 SGHVS, CDR2 FNYEAQ.

The chain combines TRBV11-2 with TRBJ2-5; 14 bases align to TRBD2. This CDR3 is built from 16 residues. CDR1 and CDR2 (germline): SGHAT, FQNNGV. J was trimmed by 0 bases and V by 7 bases; bases with no gene match: 4. The CDR3 coding sequence is TGTGCCAGCACCCGACTAGCGGGAGGGAACCAAGAGACCCAGTACTTC. Translating gives CASTRLAGGNQETQYF.

This clone was found once. The chain recombines TRBV29-1 with TRBJ2-5, with 8 positions matching TRBD1. Per the germline V gene, CDR1 is SQVTM and CDR2 is ANQGSEA. The J segment lost 5 bases and the V segment lost 0 bases, leaving 5 bases of the junction unmatched. There are 14 residues in the CDR3. The CDR3 coding sequence is TGCAGCGTTGAAGAGCCAGGGGGCACGGAGACCCAGTACTTC. This translates into CSVEEPGGTETQYF.

The V call is TRBV7-8, the J call TRBJ1-5; D not resolved. Trimming took 5 bases from V and 2 from J, leaving 13 bases between them. CDR3 length equals 15 residues. Germline values: CDR1 SGHVS, CDR2 FQNEAQ. Written as DNA, the CDR3 is TGTGCCAGCAGCCCCAGCGAGGTGGGCAATCAGCCCCAGCATTTT. Protein: CASSPSEVGNQPQHF. Together with reference TRBV7-8 and TRBJ1-5, the CDR3 gives the full variable domain: GAGVSQSPRYKVAKRGQDVALRCDPISGHVSLFWYQQALGQGPEFLTYFQNEAQLDKSGLPSDRFFAERPEGSVSTLKIQRTQQEDSAVYLCASSPSEVGNQPQHFGDGTRLSIL.

The J gene is TRBJ1-1, the V gene TRBV11-2; D ambiguous. Germline assignment: CDR1 SGHAT and CDR2 FQNNGV. CDR3 length: 12 amino acids. Trimming left V 5 bases short and J 13 bases short, with 17 bases between. CDR3 loop: CASSQRDAGVFF. CDR3 sequence (DNA): TGTGCCAGCAGCCAACGGGATGCCGGAGTTTTCTTT.

The rearrangement links TRBV10-1 to TRBJ2-7, with unresolved D. CDR1 WNHNN and CDR2 SYGVQD come from the germline V gene (reference sequence). The V end was cut by 3 bases, the J end by 2 bases, with 11 bases between. The CDR3 consists of 14 residues. The CDR3 loop reads CASSDGGLPYEQYF. CDR3 DNA: TGCGCCAGCAGTGATGGCGGCCTGCCCTACGAGCAGTACTTC.